Presented here are 18 T cell receptor beta chains from one specimen sequenced in a study of T cell responses to AZD1222 COVID-19 vaccine. The protocol was immunoSEQ multiplex PCR, while the TCRdb copy is restricted to in-frame clones and leaves out a portion. The sample includes fewer than 200,000 clones, approximately 90% of them seen just once. The material sequenced was peripheral blood, taken on day 0 of AZD1222 vaccination. The receptors shown here come from an adult in good health.

The rearrangement joins TRBV27 to TRBJ1-2, with 8 bases lining up with TRBD1. V dropped 5 bases and J dropped 8; count of bases not matched to a gene: 4. CDR3 length equals 12 residues. The germline V gene encodes CDR1 MNHEY and CDR2 SMNVEV (reference sequence). The CDR3 loop reads CASSLGTGGYTF. CDR3 nucleotide sequence: TGTGCCAGCAGTCTAGGGACAGGCGGCTACACCTTC.

The chain has TRBV6-5 and TRBJ1-1; the D is unclear. CDR1 MNHEY and CDR2 SVGAGI come from the germline V gene. The CDR3 has 16 amino acids. V was cut by 0 bases and J by 1 base, with 12 bases left in between. The CDR3 sequence is CASSYSYRTANTEAFF. CDR3 nucleotide sequence: TGTGCCAGCAGTTACTCGTATCGTACAGCGAACACTGAAGCTTTCTTT.

V gene TRBV6-5 combines with J gene TRBJ1-2; D not resolved. V was shortened by 9 bases and J by 4 bases, with 21 bases between the two germline ends. Germline-derived CDR1 and CDR2 are MNHEY and SVGAGI. The CDR3 is 15 amino acids. The CDR3 reads CASTPQDAGSYGYTF. CDR3 in DNA: TGTGCCAGTACCCCTCAGGATGCAGGTTCCTATGGCTACACCTTC.

The V gene is TRBV11-2, the J gene TRBJ1-5; no clear D. The germline V and J ends were trimmed by 2 bases and 5 bases, with 7 bases remaining between them. Germline V lookup: CDR1 SGHAT, CDR2 FQNNGV. The length of the CDR3 is 13 residues. CDR3 sequence: CASSLFRDQPQHF. The CDR3, as DNA: TGTGCCAGCAGCTTATTCAGAGATCAGCCCCAGCATTTT. The full variable domain, rest sourced from reference TRBV11-2 and TRBJ1-5, is EAGVAQSPRYKIIEKRQSVAFWCNPISGHATLYWYQQILGQGPKLLIQFQNNGVVDDSQLPKDRFSAERLKGVDSTLKIQPAKLEDSAVYLCASSLFRDQPQHFGDGTRLSIL.

This chain connects TRBV2 to TRBJ2-5, with TRBD1 matching over 10 bases. Per the germline V gene, CDR1 is SNHLY and CDR2 is FYNNEI. J lost 5 bases, V lost 10 bases, and 7 bases had no gene match. This CDR3 is built from 13 residues. The DNA for the CDR3 is TGTGCCACCACCCGGACAGGGGGGGAGACCCAGTACTTC. Its translation: CATTRTGGETQYF.

This rearrangement joins TRBV18 to TRBJ1-1, with TRBD1 matching over 8 bases. The CDR3 is 14 residues long. Germline V gives CDR1 KGHSH, CDR2 LQKENI. V was clipped by 5 bases and J by 1 base; unmatched bases: 3. The CDR3 here is CASSSDRGNTEAFF. In DNA form, the CDR3 reads TGTGCCAGCTCATCCGACAGGGGGAACACTGAAGCTTTCTTT.

This chain links TRBV28 with TRBJ2-6; unclear D gene. The germline gives CDR1 MDHEN, CDR2 SYDVKM. This CDR3 is built from 12 residues. V dropped 6 bases and J dropped 6 bases, with 6 bases sitting between them. The DNA of the CDR3 is TGTGCCAGCAGCCTGCCGGCCAACGTCCTGACTTTC. It yields the protein CASSLPANVLTF.

V is TRBV29-1 and J is TRBJ1-1, with 7 bases lining up with TRBD1. V lost 7 bases and J lost 11; bases outside the gene matches: 13. CDR1 and CDR2 from the germline V gene are SQVTM and ANQGSEA. The CDR3 has 12 amino acids. CDR3 loop: CSATGDRAYAFF. The CDR3, as DNA: TGCAGCGCGACCGGTGACAGGGCGTATGCTTTCTTT.

The CDR3 sequence is CASSPAPGAAGIQETQYF. CDR3 coding DNA: TGTGCCAGCAGTCCCGCACCGGGGGCGGCGGGCATCCAAGAGACCCAGTACTTC. The chain joins TRBV27 to TRBJ2-5; D may correspond to TRBD1 or TRBD2 (6 bases each). CDR3 length equals 18 residues. Germline CDR1 MNHEY, CDR2 SMNVEV (reference sequence). The germline V and J ends were trimmed by 5 bases and 1 base, with 23 bases remaining between them.

The chain employs TRBV3-1 (or the pseudogene TRBV3-2) and TRBJ2-1, with 14 nucleotides matching TRBD2. The ends lost 7 bases at V and 9 bases at J; junction bases unmatched: 11. Germline V gives CDR1 LGHDT, CDR2 YNNKEL (reference sequence). This CDR3 spans 16 amino acids. CDR3 loop: CASNRLAGGRSGEQFF. The CDR3 nucleotides read TGTGCCAGCAACAGACTAGCGGGAGGGAGGTCGGGTGAGCAGTTCTTC.

The CDR3 region is CASSYSITGAGNTIYF. The CDR3 coding sequence is TGTGCCAGCAGTTACTCCATCACAGGGGCAGGAAACACCATATATTTT. The rearrangement joins TRBV6-5 to TRBJ1-3; 7 bases line up with TRBD1. The CDR3 extends over 16 amino acids. Per germline, CDR1 MNHEY and CDR2 SVGAGI. The V segment lost 0 bases and the J segment 4 bases; nucleotides outside the gene matches: 6.

This sequence joins TRBV10-2 and TRBJ2-3, with unresolved D. CDR1 is WSHSY and CDR2 is SAAADI in the germline V gene. V was pared by 3 bases and J by 1 base, with 8 bases between. The CDR3 spans 14 residues. The CDR3 region has the DNA TGCGCCAGCAGTGACGGCGATCGCACAGATACGCAGTATTTT. This encodes CASSDGDRTDTQYF.

The chain is built from TRBV5-1 and TRBJ2-3; a weak D match, TRBD2 (6 bases). Trimming took 0 bases from V and 0 from J, leaving 11 bases between them. The CDR3 is 16 amino acids. Germline V CDR1 and CDR2: SGHRS, YFSETQ. The CDR3 loop is CASSLGAAGSTDTQYF. DNA of the CDR3: TGCGCCAGCAGCTTGGGAGCGGCGGGGAGCACAGATACGCAGTATTTT.

In regard to this clone: At the DNA level, this CDR3 is encoded by other sequences in the same sample as well. The chain links TRBV12-3 or TRBV12-4 to TRBJ1-5, with D hard to call. The V end was cut by 3 bases, the J end by 7 bases, with 4 bases between. CDR3 size: 11 residues. CDR3 nucleotides: TGTGCCAGCAGTTTGAACCAGCCCCAGCATTTT. Translated: CASSLNQPQHF.

The chain couples TRBV7-6 to TRBJ2-5, with 10 bases identical to TRBD2. CDR1 is SGHVS and CDR2 is FNYEAQ in the germline V gene. Trimming removed 1 base from V and 0 bases from J; junction bases left unmatched: 2. The CDR3 contains 16 residues. Written as DNA, the CDR3 is TGTGCCAGCAGCTTAGTTAGCGGGAGGTACCAAGAGACCCAGTACTTC. This sequence encodes CASSLVSGRYQETQYF.

J is TRBJ2-7 and V is TRBV3-1 (or the pseudogene TRBV3-2), with D possibly TRBD2 on 5 matching bases. The germline V gene has CDR1 LGHDT and CDR2 YNNKEL (reference sequence). The CDR3 covers 13 residues. Trimming took 3 bases from V and 7 from J, leaving 13 bases between them. The CDR3 DNA is TGTGCCAGCAGCCAGGCGACGACGGGAGAGCAGTACTTC. This sequence encodes CASSQATTGEQYF.

The rearrangement joins TRBV6-5 to TRBJ1-1, with 8 bases matching TRBD1. The V and J ends lost 4 bases and 5 bases, in that order; junction bases with no gene match: 6. This CDR3 region has 14 residues. CDR1 is MNHEY, CDR2 SVGAGI, per germline. The CDR3 region has the DNA TGTGCCAGCAGTTCCGGGACAGGTAGGACTGAAGCTTTCTTT. This codes for CASSSGTGRTEAFF.

The chain carries TRBV6-5 and TRBJ1-5; D remains ambiguous. The germline V gene has CDR1 MNHEY and CDR2 SVGAGI. Deletions cut 0 bases from V and 6 bases from J, with 12 bases between. CDR3 length: 15 amino acids. The CDR3 DNA reads TGTGCCAGCAGTTACTCCACCGATCACAGTCAGCCCCAGCATTTT. Translation: CASSYSTDHSQPQHF.